This passage covers 20 T cell receptor beta chains from one sample sequenced in a study of PD-1 blockade in mismatch repair-deficient tumors. Time point reported: roughly eleven-day in vitro stimulation with candidate neoantigen peptide 5. These receptors' antigens are unknown. TCRdb's table, derived via immunoSEQ multiplex PCR, lists solely in-frame clones and lacks some. Here the sample spans around 14,000 clones, under 90% being singletons. Sequenced material: cells cultured in vitro, taken from a patient treated with pembrolizumab. Receptor source: an adult with mismatch repair-deficient cancer.

This chain links TRBV6-1 with TRBJ2-1, with 11 bases lining up with TRBD1. Trimming removed 0 bases from V and 7 bases from J; junction bases left unmatched: 5. Per germline, CDR1 MNHNS and CDR2 SASEGT. CDR3 length equals 16 residues. CDR3 bases: TGTGCCAGCAGTGAAGCCTGGACAGGGGGCTTAAATGAGCAGTTCTTC. This gives the protein CASSEAWTGGLNEQFF.

The chain uses TRBV15 and TRBJ2-7; 13 bases align to TRBD2. The germline gives CDR1 LNHNV, CDR2 YYDKDF (reference sequence). V shed 5 bases, J shed 5 bases, and the junction held 9 bases outside the gene matches. The length of the CDR3 is 16 residues. CDR3 protein: CATSFQGTSGKNEQYF. The CDR3 DNA follows: TGTGCCACCAGCTTCCAAGGGACTAGCGGGAAAAACGAGCAGTACTTC. The full variable domain, rest sourced from reference TRBV15 and TRBJ2-7, is DAMVIQNPRYQVTQFGKPVTLSCSQTLNHNVMYWYQQKSSQAPKLLFHYYDKDFNNEADTPDNFQSRRPNTSFCFLDIRSPGLGDTAMYLCATSFQGTSGKNEQYFGPGTRLTVT.

The chain links TRBV7-9 to TRBJ1-2; 8 bases line up with TRBD1. V was pared by 0 bases and J by 4 bases, with 1 base of the junction left unmatched. CDR1 and CDR2 from the germline V gene are SEHNR and FQNEAQ (reference sequence). The CDR3 contains 14 residues. CDR3 sequence (DNA): TGTGCCAGCAGCTTAGCCGGACAGGGCTATGGCTACACCTTC. It specifies CASSLAGQGYGYTF.

The gene calls are TRBV5-1 and TRBJ2-2; D is perhaps TRBD1 (5 bases). Per germline, CDR1 SGHRS and CDR2 YFSETQ. V lost 6 bases and J 5 bases, leaving 11 bases between the germline ends. This CDR3 has 13 amino acids. CDR3 nucleotide sequence: TGCGCCAGCACCAGGGTTCCGACCGGGGAGCTGTTTTTT. Translating it yields CASTRVPTGELFF. The full variable domain, in which reference TRBV5-1 and TRBJ2-2 provide the parts outside the CDR3, is KAGVTQTPRYLIKTRGQQVTLSCSPISGHRSVSWYQQTPGQGLQFLFEYFSETQRNKGNFPGRFSGRQFSNSRSEMNVSTLELGDSALYLCASTRVPTGELFFGEGSRLTVL.

This clone appeared a single time. The chain carries TRBV10-2 and TRBJ1-2; D is uncertain. This CDR3 has 14 amino acids. Trimming removed 8 bases at V and 0 bases at J, with 13 bases between. Germline CDR1 reads WSHSY; CDR2 reads SAAADI. The CDR3 region has the DNA TGCGCCAGCCGGGCGGAATCGGCTAACTATGGCTACACCTTC. Residues: CASRAESANYGYTF.

This chain links TRBV6-6 with TRBJ1-3, with no clear D. This CDR3 is 13 amino acids long. Between the trimmed V and J ends, which lost 2 bases and 4 bases, there was a span of 6 bases. Germline-derived CDR1 and CDR2 are MNHNY and SVGAGI (reference sequence). The CDR3 bases are TGTGCCAGCAGTTACGGTTGGGGAAACACCATATATTTT. It encodes CASSYGWGNTIYF.

This clone was recorded once. J is TRBJ2-7 and V is TRBV28; D remains unclear. Germline V CDR1 and CDR2: MDHEN, SYDVKM. Trimming stripped 1 base from V and 2 bases from J, with 9 bases between. There are 14 residues in the CDR3. The CDR3 nucleotides are TGTGCCAGCAGTTTATTATACACTACCTACGAGCAGTACTTC. This sequence encodes CASSLLYTTYEQYF.

The gene calls are TRBV5-1 and TRBJ2-7, with TRBD2 matching over 9 bases. Germline lookup yields CDR1 SGHRS and CDR2 YFSETQ. The V segment lost 2 bases and the J segment 2 bases; nucleotides outside the gene matches: 5. The length of the CDR3 is 15 residues. CDR3 sequence (DNA): TGCGCCAGCAGCTTTGCTCTAGCGGGAACCTACGAGCAGTACTTC. This sequence encodes CASSFALAGTYEQYF.

The rearrangement uses TRBV7-9 and TRBJ2-3; 14 nucleotides line up with TRBD2. The CDR3 totals 15 residues. Germline CDR1 is SEHNR and CDR2 is FQNEAQ (reference sequence). The J segment lost 5 bases and the V segment lost 5 bases, leaving 3 bases of the junction unmatched. The CDR3 region is CASSQTSGREDTQYF. The CDR3 coding sequence is TGTGCCAGCAGCCAGACTAGCGGGAGGGAAGATACGCAGTATTTT.

The chain combines TRBV4-2 with TRBJ2-3; D may match TRBD1 or TRBD2 (5 bases each). This CDR3 contains 14 residues. Between the trimmed V and J ends, which lost 1 base and 15 bases, there was a span of 20 bases. CDR1 is LGHNA and CDR2 is YNFKEQ in the germline V gene. CDR3 coding DNA: TGTGCCAGCAGCCAAGGGGGCTCGGGGCGTTTTTACTATTTT. Translation: CASSQGGSGRFYYF.

The rearrangement joins TRBV6-5 to TRBJ1-5; D gene unclear. Germline V gives CDR1 MNHEY, CDR2 SVGAGI. V dropped 0 bases and J dropped 5 bases, with 8 bases sitting between them. The CDR3 is 14 residues long. CDR3 region: CASSYSSVYQPQHF. CDR3 coding DNA: TGTGCCAGCAGTTACTCTTCGGTGTATCAGCCCCAGCATTTT.

The rearrangement links TRBV19 to TRBJ2-7; D is unclear. Trimming stripped 4 bases from V and 0 bases from J, with 10 bases between. The CDR3 sequence is 14 residues long. Germline V gene sequence: CDR1 LNHDA, CDR2 SQIVND (reference sequence). The chain's CDR3 is CASSTPGISYEQYF. In DNA form, the CDR3 reads TGTGCCAGTAGTACTCCAGGCATCTCCTACGAGCAGTACTTC. Based on the CDR3 plus reference TRBV19 and TRBJ2-7, the full variable domain is DGGITQSPKYLFRKEGQNVTLSCEQNLNHDAMYWYRQDPGQGLRLIYYSQIVNDFQKGDIAEGYSVSREKKESFPLTVTSAQKNPTAFYLCASSTPGISYEQYFGPGTRLTVT.

A single count supports this clone. V is TRBV6-1 and J is TRBJ1-1; 9 bases agree with TRBD1. Germline V gene lookup returns CDR1 MNHNS and CDR2 SASEGT. The V gene end was trimmed by 6 bases and the J gene end by 2 bases; junction bases not matched to a gene: 1. The CDR3 is 13 residues long. Here the CDR3 DNA reads TGTGCCAGCAGGGACAGGGGTAACACTGAAGCTTTCTTT. Translated, it gives CASRDRGNTEAFF.

The chain carries TRBV27 and TRBJ1-5, with TRBD1 matching 10 bases. Trimming cost V 4 bases and J 7 bases; bases outside gene matches: 4. Germline CDR1 reads MNHEY; CDR2 reads SMNVEV (reference sequence). The CDR3 is 14 residues long. The CDR3 region has the DNA TGTGCCAGCAGTTGGACAGGGGGAAGGCAGCCCCAGCATTTT. Its translation: CASSWTGGRQPQHF.

The chain uses TRBV18 and TRBJ2-7, with D unresolved. Trimming shortened V by 6 bases and J by 4 bases, and 25 bases separated the two germline ends. Germline CDR1 reads KGHSH; CDR2 reads LQKENI. The CDR3 runs to 17 residues. The CDR3 sequence is CASSPTSPALLLYEQYF. The CDR3 DNA sequence: TGTGCCAGCTCCCCGACCTCCCCAGCGCTGTTACTTTACGAGCAGTACTTC.

The V call is TRBV11-3, the J call TRBJ1-2; TRBD1 is a possible D gene (5 bases). Trimming took 4 bases from V and 7 from J, leaving 16 bases between them. The CDR3 totals 14 residues. Germline V CDR1 and CDR2: SGHNT, YENEEA. CDR3 loop: CASSSSLGVFGYTF. The CDR3 nucleotides are TGTGCCAGCAGCTCGTCGCTGGGGGTGTTTGGCTACACCTTC.

The chain recombines TRBV5-1 with TRBJ2-3, with D possibly being TRBD2 (5 bases). CDR1 SGHRS and CDR2 YFSETQ come from the germline V gene. The ends were cut back, 0 bases at V and 0 bases at J, with 11 bases in the middle. The CDR3 contains 16 residues. The CDR3 DNA sequence: TGCGCCAGCAGCTTGGTCGGGCGGGCTAGCACAGATACGCAGTATTTT. This codes for CASSLVGRASTDTQYF.

The J gene is TRBJ2-7, the V gene TRBV25-1, with D possibly being TRBD1 (5 bases). CDR3 length: 17 residues. V was shortened by 5 bases and J by 0 bases, with 20 bases between the two germline ends. Germline loops: CDR1 MGHDK, CDR2 SYGVNS. The CDR3 is CASSKKGPLQSSYEQYF. The CDR3 DNA is TGTGCCAGCAGTAAGAAGGGGCCACTGCAGAGCTCCTACGAGCAGTACTTC.

The chain employs TRBV6-5 and TRBJ1-5, with 9 bases identical to TRBD1. Looked up from germline, CDR1 is MNHEY and CDR2 is SVGAGI. The CDR3 consists of 14 residues. V was clipped by 6 bases and J by 6 bases; unmatched bases: 6. Written as DNA, the CDR3 is TGTGCCAGCAGGGGACAGGGAATCAGTCAGCCCCAGCATTTT. It encodes CASRGQGISQPQHF.

V usage is TRBV4-1 and J usage is TRBJ1-4, with no clear D. V lost 1 base and J lost 8, with 8 bases in between. Germline V lookup: CDR1 MGHRA, CDR2 YSYEKL. CDR3 length: 13 residues. CDR3 residues: CASSQVIREKLFF. In nucleotides, the CDR3 is TGCGCCAGCAGCCAAGTGATCCGGGAAAAACTGTTTTTT.